The clone carrying this T cell receptor (beta chain) appeared once. What it recognizes is unknown. The sample originates from a study of human versus mouse CDR3 diversity and MHC coevolution. Study details: Reportedly, immunoSEQ detects one in 200,000 T cells with minimized PCR bias. Valid reads per sample ranged from about 5.5 x 10^6 to 1.8 x 10^7.

Trimming took off 3 bases at V and 6 bases at J, with 20 bases between the two ends. The CDR3 runs 16 residues. Germline V gives CDR1 MDHEN, CDR2 SYDVKM. Naive CD4 T cells, CD45RO-negative and CD62L-positive, were flow-sorted from PBMCs. Measured with immunoSEQ multiplex PCR; TCRdb has only the in-frame clones, and not every one. The sample gives 86,000 or so clones, over 85% of which show up once; approximately 1.5% is in the top ten. Study outcomes and limitations: Human CDR3s averaged more deletions and insertions than mouse CDR3s.

What was sequenced was naive CD4+ T cells from blood. Subset meaning: CD45RO-negative CD62L-positive naive CD4 T cells. The clonotype was recovered from a person aged 30 to 70 in good health. This chain uses TRBV28 with TRBJ1-2, with D possibly being TRBD1 (6 bases). The CDR3 protein is CASSFTHRVGTDGYTF. CDR3 nucleotide sequence: TGTGCCAGCAGTTTCACGCACAGGGTTGGTACTGATGGCTACACCTTC.